This TCR beta chain was sequenced for a study of post-analysis software for immune sequencing data. Notes on this clonotype: Its matching antigen is unknown. The junction differs from germline at one of its ends, possibly a read error.

The CDR3 is 14 amino acids. Germline V gene lookup returns CDR1 DFQATT and CDR2 SNEGSKA (reference sequence). General study findings and limits: Relative to controls, patients had several TRBV segments at higher frequency, with TRBV5-6, TRBV5-1 and TRBV20-1 among these.

Built from TCR beta cDNA, the libraries had unique molecular identifiers in them. In TCRdb, the PCR reads were re-called with MiXCR into one record per CDR3 protein. This sample has under 900,000 distinct CDR3 sequences, with about 57% found just once. Sequenced material: blood. The chain uses TRBV20-1 and TRBJ2-5; D tentatively fits TRBD1 or TRBD2 (5 bases each). The sequence was obtained from a girl between 5 and 17 years old with multiple sclerosis. The CDR3 DNA is TGCAGTGCTGGGCGGGCAGGGCTTCAAGAGACCCGGTACTTC. It translates to CSAGRAGLQETRYF.